These 13 T cell receptor beta chains came from one sample sequenced in a study of human T cells and chemical hapten exposure. Each CDR3 protein gets one entry after TCRdb re-called the 5' RACE reads with MiXCR. The sample consists of roughly 110,000 distinct CDR3 sequences, 19% of them appearing once. It was from unfractionated whole blood that total RNA was extracted. The source is a human donor in good health.

In its sample, this clonotype was seen once. The rearrangement links TRBV28 to TRBJ2-3; no reliable D call. V lost 3 bases and J lost 0, with 10 bases in between. This CDR3 region has 15 residues. In germline, CDR1 is MDHEN, CDR2 SYDVKM. The CDR3: CASSFPPPSTDTQYF. The CDR3 coding sequence is TGTGCCAGCAGTTTCCCCCCACCCAGCACAGATACGCAGTATTTT.

V is TRBV11-3 and J is TRBJ2-2, with D tentatively TRBD1 or TRBD2 (6 bases each). Germline CDR1 SGHNT, CDR2 YENEEA. V was cut by 0 bases and J by 5 bases, with 13 bases left in between. CDR3 size: 16 residues. Here the CDR3 reads CASSLDGGRETGELFF. CDR3 DNA sequence: TGTGCCAGCAGCTTAGACGGGGGCAGGGAAACCGGGGAGCTGTTTTTT.

The genes are TRBV28 and TRBJ2-7; 7 nucleotides agree with TRBD1. The CDR3 runs to 14 residues. Per germline, CDR1 MDHEN and CDR2 SYDVKM. V lost 5 bases, J lost 4 bases, and 8 bases stayed unmatched. This CDR3 is CASSKPGQVYEQYF. The CDR3 DNA follows: TGTGCCAGCAGTAAACCAGGACAGGTATACGAGCAGTACTTC.

In this sample, this clonotype turned up a few times. The chain employs TRBV11-1 and TRBJ2-7; TRBD1 is a possible D gene (5 bases). V lost 4 bases, J lost 1 base, and 11 bases lay in between. This CDR3 has 14 amino acids. Germline CDR1 and CDR2: SGHAT and FQDESV (reference sequence). CDR3 bases: TGTGCCAGCAGCTCCAGTGGGGCTTCCTACGAGCAGTACTTC. Translated: CASSSSGASYEQYF. The full variable domain, its missing parts supplied by reference TRBV11-1 and TRBJ2-7, is EAEVAQSPRYKITEKSQAVAFWCDPISGHATLYWYRQILGQGPELLVQFQDESVVDDSQLPKDRFSAERLKGVDSTLKIQPAELGDSAMYLCASSSSGASYEQYFGPGTRLTVT.

This clonotype was seen only a few times. This rearrangement joins TRBV12-5 to TRBJ2-1; 8 nucleotides align to TRBD1. The CDR3 sequence is 16 residues long. V trimming: 6 bases; J trimming: 0 bases; junction bases outside the gene matches: 7. Germline V gene lookup returns CDR1 LGHNT and CDR2 FRNRAP. The CDR3 DNA reads TGTGCTAGTGGGACCGACAGGGGTCTCTCCTACAATGAGCAGTTCTTC. Its protein product is CASGTDRGLSYNEQFF.

V is TRBV7-9 and J is TRBJ1-5; 8 bases line up with TRBD1. CDR3 length: 15 amino acids. V shed 5 bases, J shed 2 bases, and the junction held 5 bases outside the gene matches. Germline V gene lookup returns CDR1 SEHNR and CDR2 FQNEAQ (reference sequence). CDR3 in DNA: TGTGCCAGCAGCCCGAGCAGGGGGCGCAATCAGCCCCAGCATTTT. Its translation: CASSPSRGRNQPQHF.

In this sample, this clonotype turned up many times. In DNA, the CDR3 is TGCAGCTCTAGACTAGCAGGAGATACGCAGTATTTT. It specifies CSSRLAGDTQYF. This chain uses TRBV29-1 with TRBJ2-3, with 7 bases fitting TRBD2. Germline trimming cut 8 bases from V and 5 bases from J; bases unmatched to any gene: 7. Germline V gene lookup returns CDR1 SQVTM and CDR2 ANQGSEA. The CDR3 length is 12 residues.

The chain's CDR3 is CASSLLWSTDTQYF. As DNA, the CDR3 is TGTGCCAGCAGCCTCCTCTGGAGCACAGATACGCAGTATTTT. The chain is built from TRBV28 and TRBJ2-3; no clear D. Per germline, CDR1 MDHEN and CDR2 SYDVKM. V lost 6 bases to trimming and J lost 0 bases, with 10 bases between them. The CDR3 has 14 residues.

J is TRBJ2-6 and V is TRBV11-1, with TRBD1 matching over 10 bases. V dropped 3 bases and J dropped 3; count of bases not matched to a gene: 8. This CDR3 comprises 18 residues. Germline lookup yields CDR1 SGHAT and CDR2 FQDESV (reference sequence). The CDR3 region has the DNA TGTGCCAGCAGCTTGGGGGACAGGGGTTGGTTTGGGGCCAACGTCCTGACTTTC. Its translation: CASSLGDRGWFGANVLTF.

This clonotype was detected only a few times. The chain joins TRBV18 to TRBJ1-1; maybe TRBD1 (5 bases). Germline CDR1 and CDR2: KGHSH and LQKENI. V was clipped by 3 bases and J by 4 bases, with 9 bases between them. CDR3 length equals 13 residues. The CDR3 nucleotides are TGTGCCAGCTCACCGGGGCAGGTCACTGAAGCTTTCTTT. It codes for CASSPGQVTEAFF.

The chain employs TRBV20-1 and TRBJ2-6; 10 bases are shared with TRBD1. The CDR3 spans 20 residues. The ends lost 3 bases at V and 0 bases at J; junction bases unmatched: 14. The germline V gene has CDR1 DFQATT and CDR2 SNEGSKA (reference sequence). DNA of the CDR3: TGCAGTGCTAGTCCCCAAGGGACAGGGGCCCCTCTCTCTGGGGCCAACGTCCTGACTTTC. Protein product: CSASPQGTGAPLSGANVLTF.

This clonotype has only a few counts. The chain employs TRBV1 and TRBJ2-7; TRBD2, the table's D call, was not compared with the DNA. TRBV1 is given as a pseudogene. This CDR3 has 15 residues. CDR3 in DNA: TGCACCAGCCGCTCGAGGGAGCATATCTCCTACGAGCAGTACTTC. Its protein product is CTSRSREHISYEQYF.

The chain joins TRBV28 to TRBJ2-3; possible D gene TRBD1, 5 bases. Germline CDR1 is MDHEN and CDR2 is SYDVKM. The V gene lost 6 bases and the J gene lost 13 bases, with 14 bases spanning the gap. The CDR3 is 11 amino acids. CDR3 coding DNA: TGTGCCAGCAGAGAAGGGGCCCGAAAGTATTTT. Translating it yields CASREGARKYF.